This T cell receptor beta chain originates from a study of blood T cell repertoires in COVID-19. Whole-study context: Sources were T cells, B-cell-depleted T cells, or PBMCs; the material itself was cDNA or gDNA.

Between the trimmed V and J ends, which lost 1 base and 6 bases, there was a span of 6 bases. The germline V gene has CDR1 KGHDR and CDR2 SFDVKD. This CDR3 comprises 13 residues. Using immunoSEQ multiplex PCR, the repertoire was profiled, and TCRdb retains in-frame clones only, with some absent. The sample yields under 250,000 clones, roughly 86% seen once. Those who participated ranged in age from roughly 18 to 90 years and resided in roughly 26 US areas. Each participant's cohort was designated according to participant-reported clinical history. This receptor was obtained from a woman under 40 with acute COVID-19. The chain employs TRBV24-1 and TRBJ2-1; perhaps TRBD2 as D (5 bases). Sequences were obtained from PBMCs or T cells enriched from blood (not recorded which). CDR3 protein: CATSDFRGNEQFF. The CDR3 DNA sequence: TGTGCCACCAGTGATTTCCGGGGCAATGAGCAGTTCTTC.